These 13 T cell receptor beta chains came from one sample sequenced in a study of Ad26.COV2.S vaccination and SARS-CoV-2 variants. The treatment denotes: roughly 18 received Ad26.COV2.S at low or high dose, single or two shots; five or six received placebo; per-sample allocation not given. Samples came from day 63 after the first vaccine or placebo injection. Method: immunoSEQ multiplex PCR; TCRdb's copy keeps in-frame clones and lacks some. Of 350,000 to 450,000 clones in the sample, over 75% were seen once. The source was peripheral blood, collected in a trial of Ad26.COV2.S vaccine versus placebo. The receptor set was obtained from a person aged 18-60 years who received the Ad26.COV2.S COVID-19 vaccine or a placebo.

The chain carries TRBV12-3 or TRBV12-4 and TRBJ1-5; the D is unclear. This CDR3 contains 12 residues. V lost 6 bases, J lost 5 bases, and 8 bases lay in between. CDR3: CASRYRYQPQHF. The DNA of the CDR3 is TGTGCCAGCAGATATAGATATCAGCCCCAGCATTTT.

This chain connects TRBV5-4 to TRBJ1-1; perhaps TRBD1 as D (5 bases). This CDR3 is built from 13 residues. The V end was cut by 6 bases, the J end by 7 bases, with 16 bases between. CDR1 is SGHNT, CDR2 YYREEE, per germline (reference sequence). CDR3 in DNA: TGTGCCAGCATCATACTCGGAGACAGTGAAGCTTTCTTT. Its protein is CASIILGDSEAFF.

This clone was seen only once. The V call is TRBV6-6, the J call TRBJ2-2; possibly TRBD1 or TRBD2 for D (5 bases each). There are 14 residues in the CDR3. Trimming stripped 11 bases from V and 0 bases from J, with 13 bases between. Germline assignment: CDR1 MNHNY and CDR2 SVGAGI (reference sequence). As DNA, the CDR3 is TGTGCCGGACCTGTGGGGGCGAACACCGGGGAGCTGTTTTTT. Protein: CAGPVGANTGELFF.

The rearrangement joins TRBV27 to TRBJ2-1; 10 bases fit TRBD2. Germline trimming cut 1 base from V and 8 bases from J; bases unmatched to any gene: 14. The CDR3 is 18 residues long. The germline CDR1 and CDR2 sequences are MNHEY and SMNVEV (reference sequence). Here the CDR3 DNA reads TGTGCCAGCAGTTTATTATCCCTCGCGAGCGGGGGGGGCGATGAGCAGTTCTTC. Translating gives CASSLLSLASGGGDEQFF.

This chain's CDR3 is CASSRGGLETQYF. CDR3 DNA sequence: TGTGCCAGCAGCCGGGGCGGCCTGGAGACCCAGTACTTC. This sequence joins TRBV7-3 and TRBJ2-5; either TRBD1 or TRBD2 may fit D (5 bases each). This CDR3 is 13 amino acids long. Trimming left V 5 bases short and J 5 bases short, with 12 bases between. Germline V CDR1 and CDR2: SGHTA, FQGTGA.

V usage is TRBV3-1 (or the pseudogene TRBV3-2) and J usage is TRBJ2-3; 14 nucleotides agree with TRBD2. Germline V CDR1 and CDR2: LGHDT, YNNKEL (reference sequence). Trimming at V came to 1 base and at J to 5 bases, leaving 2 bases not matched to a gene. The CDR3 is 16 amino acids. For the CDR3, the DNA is TGTGCCAGCAGCCAAGGACTAGCGGGGGGGCAAGATACGCAGTATTTT. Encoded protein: CASSQGLAGGQDTQYF.

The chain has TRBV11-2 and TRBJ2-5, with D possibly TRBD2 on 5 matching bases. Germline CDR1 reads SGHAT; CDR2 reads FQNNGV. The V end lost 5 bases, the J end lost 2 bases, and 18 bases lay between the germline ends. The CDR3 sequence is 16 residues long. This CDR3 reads CASSPPAGGRQETQYF. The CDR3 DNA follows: TGTGCCAGCAGCCCCCCCGCGGGCGGAAGGCAAGAGACCCAGTACTTC.

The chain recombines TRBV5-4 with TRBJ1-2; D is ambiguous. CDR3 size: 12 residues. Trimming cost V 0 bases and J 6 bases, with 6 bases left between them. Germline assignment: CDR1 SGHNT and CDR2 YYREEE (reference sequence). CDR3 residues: CASSLEQNGYTF. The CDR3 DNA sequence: TGTGCCAGCAGCTTGGAGCAGAATGGCTACACCTTC. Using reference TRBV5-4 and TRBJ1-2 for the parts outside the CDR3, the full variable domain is ETGVTQSPTHLIKTRGQQVTLRCSSQSGHNTVSWYQQALGQGPQFIFQYYREEENGRGNFPPRFSGLQFPNYSSELNVNALELDDSALYLCASSLEQNGYTFGSGTRLTVV.

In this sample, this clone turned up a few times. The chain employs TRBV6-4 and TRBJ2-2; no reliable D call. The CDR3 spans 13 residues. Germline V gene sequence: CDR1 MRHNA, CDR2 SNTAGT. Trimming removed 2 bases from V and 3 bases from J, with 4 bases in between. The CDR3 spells CASSDTDTGELFF. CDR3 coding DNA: TGTGCCAGCAGTGACACAGACACCGGGGAGCTGTTTTTT.

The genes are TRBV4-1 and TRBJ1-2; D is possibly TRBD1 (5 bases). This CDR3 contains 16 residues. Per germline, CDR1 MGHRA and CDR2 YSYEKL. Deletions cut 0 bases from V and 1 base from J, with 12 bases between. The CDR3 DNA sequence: TGCGCCAGCAGCCAAGATGTCCAGGGATTTAACTATGGCTACACCTTC. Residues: CASSQDVQGFNYGYTF.

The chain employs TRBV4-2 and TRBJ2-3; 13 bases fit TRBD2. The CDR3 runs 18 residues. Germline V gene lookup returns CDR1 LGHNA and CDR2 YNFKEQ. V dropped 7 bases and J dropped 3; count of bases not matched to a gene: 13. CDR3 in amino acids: CASNRQGELAGGTDTQYF. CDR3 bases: TGTGCCAGCAACCGACAGGGAGAACTAGCGGGGGGGACAGATACGCAGTATTTT.

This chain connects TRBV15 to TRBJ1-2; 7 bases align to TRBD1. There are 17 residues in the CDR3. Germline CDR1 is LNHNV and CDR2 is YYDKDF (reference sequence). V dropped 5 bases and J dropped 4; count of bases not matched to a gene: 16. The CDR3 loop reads CATSYDRDALQGYGYTF. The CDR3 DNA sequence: TGTGCCACCAGCTATGACAGGGATGCTTTGCAAGGCTATGGCTACACCTTC.

Written as DNA, the CDR3 is TGCGCCAGCAGCACAAGCGGGGGGGCGAACACCGGGGAGCTGTTTTTT. Protein product: CASSTSGGANTGELFF. The rearrangement joins TRBV5-1 to TRBJ2-2; 10 bases match TRBD2. The CDR3 runs 16 residues. V gave up 4 bases and J gave up 0 bases; unmatched junction bases: 3. Germline CDR1 is SGHRS and CDR2 is YFSETQ.